The 28 T cell receptor beta chains presented below share a single source sample, sequenced in a study of memory CD4+ T cells and cytomegalovirus serostatus. Repertoires were generated with immunoSEQ multiplex PCR, while TCRdb's copy carries only in-frame clones and drops some. The table includes 60,000 to 70,000 clones, 60% to 85% detected once. Single viable CD3+CD4+CD8-CD45RO+ cells were sorted as the memory CD4+ T cells. Sequenced: memory CD4+ T cells from blood. Receptors were obtained from an adult in good health and CMV-seropositive.

The J gene is TRBJ2-1, the V gene TRBV7-9; 7 bases match TRBD2. In germline, CDR1 is SEHNR, CDR2 FQNEAQ (reference sequence). The CDR3 consists of 13 residues. With 3 bases clipped from V and 9 bases from J, the junction kept 5 bases outside the gene matches. The DNA for the CDR3 is TGTGCCAGCAGCTTGAGGCGGGAGAGTGAGCAGTTCTTC. Protein: CASSLRRESEQFF. Based on the CDR3 plus reference TRBV7-9 and TRBJ2-1, the full variable domain is DTGVSQNPRHKITKRGQNVTFRCDPISEHNRLYWYRQTLGQGPEFLTYFQNEAQLEKSRLLSDRFSAERPKGSFSTLEIQRTEQGDSAMYLCASSLRRESEQFFGPGTRLTVL.

The chain recombines TRBV30 with TRBJ1-3; D is possibly TRBD1 (6 bases). V was cut by 2 bases and J by 0 bases, with 8 bases left in between. Germline-derived CDR1 and CDR2 are GTSNPN and SVGIG (reference sequence). This CDR3 region has 14 residues. The CDR3 region is CAWSKGGSGNTIYF. Here the CDR3 DNA reads TGTGCCTGGAGTAAGGGGGGCTCTGGAAACACCATATATTTT.

The chain has TRBV7-2 and TRBJ2-3; D remains ambiguous. The CDR3 is 15 amino acids. Trimming took off 5 bases at V and 0 bases at J, with 12 bases between the two ends. Germline values: CDR1 SGHTA, CDR2 FQGNSA. The DNA of the CDR3 is TGTGCCAGCAGCGCCTCTTACCTTAGCACAGATACGCAGTATTTT. The encoded protein is CASSASYLSTDTQYF.

The chain carries TRBV2 and TRBJ1-3; TRBD1 might be the D (6 bases). Germline CDR1 and CDR2: SNHLY and FYNNEI. Trimming left V 11 bases short and J 4 bases short, with 12 bases between. CDR3 length: 12 amino acids. CDR3 sequence (DNA): TGTGCCTCCCGGGACACCGGAAACACCATATATTTT. This gives the protein CASRDTGNTIYF.

The CDR3: CASSLAGQGETQYF. Here the CDR3 DNA reads TGTGCCAGCAGCCTGGCGGGACAGGGGGAGACCCAGTACTTC. J is TRBJ2-5 and V is TRBV5-6, with 10 bases identical to TRBD1. CDR3 length: 14 residues. Germline V CDR1 and CDR2: SGHDT, YYEEEE. V gave up 4 bases and J gave up 5 bases; unmatched junction bases: 5.

This clone was detected a few times. This chain uses TRBV7-8 with TRBJ2-3; no firm D call. The CDR3 loop spans 14 amino acids. Germline CDR1 SGHVS, CDR2 FQNEAQ. Deletions cut 0 bases from V and 1 base from J, with 5 bases between. The CDR3 is CASSLAIGTDTQYF. The CDR3 coding sequence is TGTGCCAGCAGCTTAGCAATCGGCACAGATACGCAGTATTTT.

The CDR3 here is CASSPRASDYNEQFF. The DNA for the CDR3 is TGTGCCAGCAGTCCGCGGGCTAGCGACTACAATGAGCAGTTCTTC. V is TRBV2 and J is TRBJ2-1; D possibly corresponds to TRBD2 (6 bases). Germline V gene data show CDR1 as SNHLY and CDR2 as FYNNEI. CDR3 length equals 15 residues. Trimming left V 5 bases short and J 3 bases short, with 14 bases between.

This sequence joins TRBV5-1 and TRBJ2-3; TRBD2 matches 10 bases. CDR3 length equals 16 residues. Germline loops: CDR1 SGHRS, CDR2 YFSETQ. V dropped 4 bases and J dropped 2; count of bases not matched to a gene: 7. CDR3 in DNA: TGCGCCAGCAGCGGGACGACTAGCGGGCTCACAGATACGCAGTATTTT. Protein: CASSGTTSGLTDTQYF.

The chain combines TRBV7-9 with TRBJ1-5; D perhaps matches TRBD1 (5 bases). This CDR3 comprises 16 residues. Trimming took off 3 bases at V and 5 bases at J, with 17 bases between the two ends. From germline, CDR1 is SEHNR and CDR2 FQNEAQ (reference sequence). CDR3 loop: CASSFVLPGKDQPQHF. The DNA for the CDR3 is TGTGCCAGCAGCTTTGTGCTTCCAGGGAAAGATCAGCCCCAGCATTTT.

This clone was seen just once. The chain has TRBV7-9 and TRBJ1-1; a weak D match, TRBD1 (6 bases). Germline loops: CDR1 SEHNR, CDR2 FQNEAQ (reference sequence). This CDR3 contains 15 residues. Trimming removed 3 bases from V and 0 bases from J, with 11 bases in between. CDR3 sequence reads: CASSLGTKMNTEAFF. CDR3 nucleotide sequence: TGTGCCAGCAGCTTGGGGACAAAAATGAACACTGAAGCTTTCTTT.

V is TRBV28 and J is TRBJ2-1; 11 nucleotides agree with TRBD1. The ends lost 6 bases at V and 3 bases at J; junction bases unmatched: 7. The CDR3 consists of 16 residues. CDR1 is MDHEN and CDR2 is SYDVKM in the germline V gene. The CDR3 region has the DNA TGTGCCAGCAGAACCCAAGGGACAGGGGGCTACAATGAGCAGTTCTTC. It codes for CASRTQGTGGYNEQFF.

The chain recombines TRBV6-5 with TRBJ1-4; 9 nucleotides align to TRBD1. The germline V gene has CDR1 MNHEY and CDR2 SVGAGI. CDR3 length: 14 residues. V lost 7 bases and J lost 3; bases outside the gene matches: 3. CDR3 loop: CASNNRGPNEKLFF. Written as DNA, the CDR3 is TGTGCCAGCAATAACAGGGGGCCTAATGAAAAACTGTTTTTT.

The chain uses TRBV30 and TRBJ1-3; D not certain. This CDR3 has 12 amino acids. CDR1 is GTSNPN and CDR2 is SVGIG in the germline V gene (reference sequence). The CDR3 DNA reads TGTGCGAGGAGAGCGCCTGGAAACACCATATATTTT. Its translation is CARRAPGNTIYF.

The chain carries TRBV20-1 and TRBJ2-1; D gene unclear. V shed 5 bases and J shed 10 bases, with 9 bases lying between them. Per germline, CDR1 DFQATT and CDR2 SNEGSKA (reference sequence). The CDR3 loop spans 10 amino acids. In DNA form, the CDR3 reads TGCAGTGCTGGGCGGACCGAGCAGTTCTTC. This gives the protein CSAGRTEQFF.

The rearrangement uses TRBV30 and TRBJ1-4, with D hard to call. This CDR3 is 11 amino acids long. Looked up from germline, CDR1 is GTSNPN and CDR2 is SVGIG (reference sequence). V lost 5 bases, J lost 8 bases, and 9 bases lay in between. CDR3 nucleotides: TGTGCCTGGGGCTTTGGGGAAAAACTGTTTTTT. Translation gives CAWGFGEKLFF. Full variable domain (remainder filled in from reference TRBV30 and TRBJ1-4): SQTIHQWPATLVQPVGSPLSLECTVEGTSNPNLYWYRQAAGRGLQLLFYSVGIGQISSEVPQNLSASRPQDRQFILSSKKLLLSDSGFYLCAWGFGEKLFFGSGTQLSVL.

This chain connects TRBV7-2 to TRBJ1-1, with D hard to call. The ends were cut back, 3 bases at V and 1 base at J, with 12 bases in the middle. The V gene's germline CDR1 is SGHTA and CDR2 FQGNSA. This CDR3 contains 15 residues. The CDR3 nucleotides are TGTGCCAGCAGCTTCCGGACGGCTAAGAACACTGAAGCTTTCTTT. It codes for CASSFRTAKNTEAFF.

The chain recombines TRBV12-5 with TRBJ2-5; TRBD2 aligns across 12 bases. V gave up 1 base and J gave up 3 bases; unmatched junction bases: 0. Germline V CDR1 and CDR2: LGHNT, FRNRAP. The length of the CDR3 is 15 residues. In DNA form, the CDR3 reads TGTGCTAGTGGTTTGGGACTAGCGGGGGAAGAGACCCAGTACTTC. This sequence encodes CASGLGLAGEETQYF.

The chain has TRBV4-3 and TRBJ2-2; D possibly corresponds to TRBD2 (5 bases). V was cut by 4 bases and J by 6 bases, with 18 bases left in between. CDR3 length: 16 residues. Germline lookup yields CDR1 LGHNA and CDR2 YSLEER. CDR3 in amino acids: CASSPELGEVAGELFF. CDR3 in DNA: TGCGCCAGCAGCCCCGAGTTGGGAGAAGTGGCCGGGGAGCTGTTTTTT.

This chain uses TRBV28 with TRBJ2-5; no clear D. In germline, CDR1 is MDHEN, CDR2 SYDVKM. This CDR3 spans 14 amino acids. The V and J ends lost 6 bases and 2 bases respectively, with 13 bases between them. Here the CDR3 reads CASSWGNRQETQYF. DNA of the CDR3: TGTGCCAGCAGCTGGGGAAATAGGCAAGAGACCCAGTACTTC.

The CDR3 loop reads CASSPVVSGANVLTF. CDR3 sequence (DNA): TGCGCCAGCAGCCCTGTGGTCTCTGGGGCCAACGTCCTGACTTTC. The V gene is TRBV4-3, the J gene TRBJ2-6; D remains ambiguous. The germline V gene has CDR1 LGHNA and CDR2 YSLEER. There are 15 residues in the CDR3. Trimming left V 4 bases short and J 0 bases short, with 7 bases between.

This chain connects TRBV2 to TRBJ1-2, with D maybe TRBD1 (5 bases). Trimming shortened V by 3 bases and J by 4 bases, and 9 bases separated the two germline ends. Germline CDR1 reads SNHLY; CDR2 reads FYNNEI. CDR3 length: 13 amino acids. The CDR3 protein is CASSDRARYGYTF. CDR3 nucleotide sequence: TGTGCCAGCAGTGACAGGGCACGCTATGGCTACACCTTC.

The chain couples TRBV7-2 to TRBJ2-2; TRBD2 agrees at 9 bases. J was trimmed by 4 bases and V by 0 bases; bases with no gene match: 6. The CDR3 contains 17 residues. Germline CDR1 is SGHTA and CDR2 is FQGNSA. The CDR3 bases are TGTGCCAGCAGCTTAGCTAGCGGGAGATCCAGCACCGGGGAGCTGTTTTTT. The encoded protein is CASSLASGRSSTGELFF.

The chain carries TRBV6-6 and TRBJ1-2; 7 bases match TRBD1. After removal of 5 bases from V and 6 bases from J, the junction contained 12 bases not matched to a gene. CDR1 and CDR2 (germline): MNHNY, SVGAGI (reference sequence). The CDR3 runs 15 residues. The chain's CDR3 is CASSVSPAGGNGYTF. In DNA form, the CDR3 reads TGTGCCAGCAGTGTCTCCCCGGCAGGGGGAAATGGCTACACCTTC.

The chain has TRBV2 and TRBJ2-4; 7 bases agree with TRBD1. Unmatched junction bases numbered 2, after V lost 6 bases and J lost 0 bases. The CDR3 extends over 14 amino acids. The germline gives CDR1 SNHLY, CDR2 FYNNEI. CDR3 in DNA: TGTGCCAGCAGACAGGGGATAGCCAAAAACATTCAGTACTTC. This sequence encodes CASRQGIAKNIQYF.

The genes are TRBV12-5 and TRBJ1-1; D may be TRBD1 (6 bases). V was cut by 4 bases and J by 6 bases, with 15 bases left in between. CDR3 length: 14 residues. Germline V gene sequence: CDR1 LGHNT, CDR2 FRNRAP. CDR3 bases: TGTGCTAGTGGTTGGCTGGGGGGGCTCGCTGAAGCTTTCTTT. Protein sequence: CASGWLGGLAEAFF. Full variable domain (outside the CDR3, taken from reference TRBV12-5 and TRBJ1-1): DARVTQTPRHKVTEMGQEVTMRCQPILGHNTVFWYRQTMMQGLELLAYFRNRAPLDDSGMPKDRFSAEMPDATLATLKIQPSEPRDSAVYFCASGWLGGLAEAFFGQGTRLTVV.

V usage is TRBV28 and J usage is TRBJ1-5; D is unresolved. The CDR3 is made up of 13 amino acids. The germline V and J ends were trimmed by 2 bases and 7 bases, with 9 bases remaining between them. CDR1 and CDR2 (germline): MDHEN, SYDVKM. The CDR3 nucleotides read TGTGCCAGCAGTTTAGTTGGTCTGCAGCCCCAGCATTTT. Translating it yields CASSLVGLQPQHF. The full variable domain, with the rest looked up from reference TRBV28 and TRBJ1-5, is DVKVTQSSRYLVKRTGEKVFLECVQDMDHENMFWYRQDPGLGLRLIYFSYDVKMKEKGDIPEGYSVSREKKERFSLILESASTNQTSMYLCASSLVGLQPQHFGDGTRLSIL.

Here the CDR3 DNA reads TGTGCCAGCAGCGTACGAACGGGAGGAGAGACCCAGTACTTC. Protein sequence: CASSVRTGGETQYF. The chain uses TRBV5-4 and TRBJ2-5; TRBD2 matches at 7 bases. The germline V gene has CDR1 SGHNT and CDR2 YYREEE (reference sequence). CDR3 length equals 14 residues. V gave up 4 bases and J gave up 4 bases; unmatched junction bases: 7.

V and J are TRBV7-9 and TRBJ1-1; 11 bases match TRBD1. Germline V gene lookup returns CDR1 SEHNR and CDR2 FQNEAQ (reference sequence). The CDR3 is 15 residues long. V gave up 4 bases and J gave up 4 bases; unmatched junction bases: 5. The CDR3 nucleotides read TGTGCCAGCAGCTCGAGGACAGGGGGCGGCACTGAAGCTTTCTTT. Amino acids: CASSSRTGGGTEAFF.